The 2 T cell receptor beta chains presented below share a single source sample, sequenced in a study of molecular identifiers for immune sequencing clone quantification. MiXCR, applied by TCRdb to the PCR reads, yields one record per CDR3 protein. Altogether more than 450,000 distinct CDR3 sequences are present, about 25% being singletons, with the ten largest covering under 0.8%. The sequenced sample consisted of naive CD8+ T cells from blood, with Jurkat cell RNA spiked in. Subset indicated: FACS-sorted CD8+CD4-CCR7+CD45RA+ naive T cells. The source of these receptors is a human donor in good health. Some libraries in this study had Jurkat cell RNA spiked in.

The gene calls are TRBV6-1 and TRBJ1-1; TRBD1 matches at 9 bases. Germline CDR1 is MNHNS and CDR2 is SASEGT. The CDR3 extends over 17 amino acids. Trimming cost V 4 bases and J 2 bases; bases outside gene matches: 11. The CDR3 DNA reads TGTGCCAGCAGTGTTGGAGGACAGGGGATTGGAAACACTGAAGCTTTCTTT. Amino acid sequence: CASSVGGQGIGNTEAFF.

At least ten counts were recorded for this clonotype. The chain is built from TRBV15 and TRBJ2-7; unclear D gene. Germline V gives CDR1 LNHNV, CDR2 YYDKDF (reference sequence). With 0 bases removed from V and 3 bases from J, the gap between germline ends came to 12 bases. The length of the CDR3 is 15 residues. The CDR3 here is CATSRDKLGGYEQYF. CDR3 DNA: TGTGCCACCAGCAGAGATAAACTTGGCGGCTACGAGCAGTACTTC.